This record concerns one TCR beta chain sequence. Its target is unknown. The data stem from a study of Tregs in tolerant kidney transplant recipients. The study, taken as a whole, reports: Tregs expanded with activated donor B cells seemed most donor-specific.

CDR3 length equals 19 residues. V was clipped by 4 bases and J by 6 bases; unmatched bases: 14. Looked up from germline, CDR1 is LNHDA and CDR2 is SQIVND (reference sequence). Data came from immunoSEQ multiplex PCR; TCRdb stores just in-frame clones and leaves some out. The data hold about 64,000 clones, with under 98% observed a single time. This clonotype originated in a human donor who received a combined kidney and bone marrow transplant. The chain combines TRBV19 with TRBJ2-2; 13 bases fit TRBD2. Sequencing used Tregs from blood, obtained before the transplant. The CDR3: CASSTRGLAGVKGAGELFF. CDR3 DNA sequence: TGTGCCAGTAGTACCCGAGGACTAGCGGGGGTTAAGGGTGCCGGGGAGCTGTTTTTT.